This T cell receptor beta chain was identified during a study of blood T cell repertoires in COVID-19. Background on the study: Sites in the United States, Italy and Spain provided acute and convalescent COVID-19 samples. PBMCs, B-cell-depleted T cells, or T cells provided the cDNA or gDNA that made up the material.

Those enrolled in Seattle joined during active infection and were followed longitudinally afterward. CDR1 and CDR2 from the germline V gene are SGHRS and YFSETQ. V lost 5 bases to trimming and J lost 0 bases, with 11 bases between them. The CDR3 extends over 14 amino acids. Under the authors' procedure: Reference gene primer amplification yielded estimated nucleated cell counts. Clones were sequenced by immunoSEQ multiplex PCR, and TCRdb holds only the in-frame ones, with some missing. The V and J calls and clone size were taken over from that table, and D and trimming were inferred from the DNA. The sample holds 60,000 to 85,000 clones, about 91% seen once.

The material sequenced was peripheral blood. The chain links TRBV5-1 to TRBJ1-2; D is unclear. The TCR sequence derives from a man between 40 and 49 years old with COVID-19, enrolled during active disease. CDR3 in DNA: TGCGCCAGCAGGGAATCCACTACTAACTATGGCTACACCTTC. It is translated as CASRESTTNYGYTF.